This T cell receptor (beta chain) was recovered during a study of cytomegalovirus exposure and HLA in healthy donors. Amplification used 60 Vbeta primers and 13 Jbeta primers. Only in-frame clones appear in the TCRdb table, and some are missing; sequencing was by immunoSEQ multiplex PCR. The data show approximately 170,000 clones, roughly 80% seen once. As for this clone: The antigen remains unidentified.

General study points: In a later analysis, at a false discovery rate of 0.05, approximately 16,000 TCR beta sequences matched HLA alleles. The study recorded over 150 TCR beta chains that were cytomegalovirus-associated. The dataset shows that most TCR sequences were rare, while some public TCRs occurred in many donors. The authors assumed roughly uniform sequencing depth across donors for presence/absence analyses.

Germline values: CDR1 SNHLY, CDR2 FYNNEI. The CDR3 contains 11 residues. The V gene is TRBV2, the J gene TRBJ2-2; D remains unclear. This TCR was recovered from a male donor in good health and CMV-seronegative. Sequenced sample: PBMCs. The CDR3 loop reads CGQSNTGELFF. CDR3 in DNA: TGTGGTCAGTCGAACACCGGGGAGCTGTTTTTT.